This entry concerns a single T cell receptor (beta chain). The data belong to a study of OX40 agonist ivuxolimab in advanced cancers. The protocol was immunoSEQ multiplex PCR, while the TCRdb copy is restricted to in-frame clones and leaves out a portion. The data contain fewer than 45,000 clones, 75% to 90% of them singletons. V dropped 5 bases and J dropped 0; count of bases not matched to a gene: 16. The CDR3 length is 18 residues. Germline V gene lookup returns CDR1 SGHKS and CDR2 YYEKEE (reference sequence). Systemic immunosuppression or autoimmune disease history was grounds to exclude patients.

The origin of this receptor is an adult with an advanced solid tumor such as melanoma, head and neck, liver or kidney cancer. The sequenced sample was CD4+ or CD8+ T cells sorted from blood, obtained in a trial of the OX40 agonist ivuxolimab. This chain links TRBV5-5 with TRBJ1-2, with 7 positions matching TRBD1. CDR3 region: CASRKEGTEKLANYGYTF. The CDR3 DNA is TGTGCCAGCAGAAAGGAGGGGACAGAGAAACTAGCTAACTATGGCTACACCTTC.